This TCR beta chain was sequenced during a study of T-cell reconstitution after alpha-beta-depleted transplantation in children. Preparation of the TCRbeta library involved a method that used unique molecular identifiers. Each CDR3 protein is one row after TCRdb ran MiXCR on the PCR reads. Of approximately 240,000 distinct CDR3 sequences in the sample, approximately 10% were seen once. The CDR3 sequence is 15 residues long. The germline V gene encodes CDR1 SGHNT and CDR2 YENEEA. The V and J ends lost 5 bases and 6 bases, in that order; junction bases with no gene match: 10. Ten or more counts support this clonotype.

V usage is TRBV11-3 and J usage is TRBJ2-7; the match to TRBD2 covers 10 bases. The sample was PBMCs, taken before TCRalphabeta/CD19-depleted stem cell transplant. The receptor comes from a child under two years old with acute myeloid leukemia, due to receive a stem cell transplant. This chain's CDR3 is CASSPGSGRASEQYF. In DNA, the CDR3 is TGTGCCAGCAGCCCCGGGAGCGGGAGGGCCAGCGAGCAGTACTTC.